Reported below is one T cell receptor (beta chain). Antigen unknown. This PCR relied on a set of 60 Vbeta primers and 13 Jbeta primers. TCRdb's copy holds only in-frame clones and misses some; the assay was immunoSEQ multiplex PCR. The table lists around 150,000 clones, approximately 78% of them singletons. These data are taken from a study of cytomegalovirus exposure and HLA in healthy donors. Study context: Among the 300 to 500 genotyped donors, over 70% were placed in the Caucasian-associated ancestry cluster.

Whole-study results and caveats: The listing of roughly 160 TCR beta chains classed them as cytomegalovirus-associated. Analyses of presence/absence relied on an assumption of roughly uniform sequencing depth across donors. Most TCR sequences were rare, but some public TCRs occurred in many donors.

The receptor was isolated from a woman in her thirties or forties in good health and CMV-seronegative. Source material: PBMCs.

This CDR3 is CATRGAVENTGELFF. In DNA, the CDR3 is TGTGCCACCAGAGGGGCGGTGGAGAACACCGGGGAGCTGTTTTTT. V and J are TRBV4-2 and TRBJ2-2; D might be TRBD1 or TRBD2, each matching 5 bases. This CDR3 is 15 amino acids long. Per the germline V gene, CDR1 is LGHNA and CDR2 is YNFKEQ. Trimming shortened V by 10 bases and J by 1 base, and 16 bases separated the two germline ends.